The following is a TCR beta chain sequence with its context. Its antigen is unidentified. This record comes from a study of CD4 T cells in relation to SARS-CoV-2 and coronaviruses. Study overall: TCR beta CDR3s were sequenced after approximately 9-day antigen culture of PBMCs.

Sequencing used immunoSEQ multiplex PCR; TCRdb keeps in-frame clones, though not all of them. The sample has 15,000 to 20,000 clones, about 73% seen once. The unexposed donors gave CD4+ T cells in about 2010-2019, prior to COVID-19. CD4+ T cells were isolated from the cells after 10 days of culture. As cell numbers allowed, unexposed-donor CD4+ T cells faced SARS-CoV-2 S/N and four cold-coronavirus spikes. The CDR3 extends over 13 amino acids. Trimming cost V 5 bases and J 4 bases, with 12 bases left between them. CDR1 and CDR2 from the germline V gene are SEHNR and FQNEAQ (reference sequence). Material for sequencing was CD4+ T cells from PBMCs, cultured in vitro. The clonotype was recovered from a human donor in good health. V gene TRBV7-9 combines with J gene TRBJ2-7; a weak D match, TRBD1 (6 bases). The CDR3 DNA reads as TGTGCCAGCAGCCAAGGGACACATTACGAGCAGTACTTC. Translated: CASSQGTHYEQYF. The variable domain in full, completed from reference TRBV7-9 and TRBJ2-7, reads DTGVSQNPRHKITKRGQNVTFRCDPISEHNRLYWYRQTLGQGPEFLTYFQNEAQLEKSRLLSDRFSAERPKGSFSTLEIQRTEQGDSAMYLCASSQGTHYEQYFGPGTRLTVT.